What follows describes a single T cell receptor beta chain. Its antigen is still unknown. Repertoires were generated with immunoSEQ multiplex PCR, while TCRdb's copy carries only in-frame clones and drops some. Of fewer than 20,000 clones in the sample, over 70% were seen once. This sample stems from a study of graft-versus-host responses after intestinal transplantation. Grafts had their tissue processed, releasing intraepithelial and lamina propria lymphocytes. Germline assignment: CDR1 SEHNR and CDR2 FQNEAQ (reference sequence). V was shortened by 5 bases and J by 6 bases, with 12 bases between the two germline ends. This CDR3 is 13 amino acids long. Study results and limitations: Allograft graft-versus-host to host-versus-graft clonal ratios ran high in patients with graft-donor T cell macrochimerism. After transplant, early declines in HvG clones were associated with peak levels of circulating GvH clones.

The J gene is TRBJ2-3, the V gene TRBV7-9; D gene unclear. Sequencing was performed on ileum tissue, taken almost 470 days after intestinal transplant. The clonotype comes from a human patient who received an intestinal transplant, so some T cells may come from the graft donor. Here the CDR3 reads CASSPSGRDTQYF. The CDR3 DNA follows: TGTGCCAGCAGCCCATCGGGCCGGGATACGCAGTATTTT.